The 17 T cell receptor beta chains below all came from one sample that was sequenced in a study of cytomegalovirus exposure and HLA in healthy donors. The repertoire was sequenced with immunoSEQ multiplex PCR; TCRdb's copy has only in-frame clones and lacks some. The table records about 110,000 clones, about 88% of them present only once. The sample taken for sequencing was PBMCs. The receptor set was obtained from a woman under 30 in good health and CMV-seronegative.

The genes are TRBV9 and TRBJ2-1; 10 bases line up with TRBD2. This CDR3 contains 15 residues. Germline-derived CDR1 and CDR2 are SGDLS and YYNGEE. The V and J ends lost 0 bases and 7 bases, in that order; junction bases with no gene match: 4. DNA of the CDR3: TGTGCCAGCAGCGTAGGTCCAGCGGGAGGGAATGAGCAGTTCTTC. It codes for CASSVGPAGGNEQFF.

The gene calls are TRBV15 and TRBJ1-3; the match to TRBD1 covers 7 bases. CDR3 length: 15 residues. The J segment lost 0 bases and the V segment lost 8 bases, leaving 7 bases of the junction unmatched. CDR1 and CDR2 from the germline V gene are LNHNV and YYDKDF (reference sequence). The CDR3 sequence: CATSETGSSGNTIYF. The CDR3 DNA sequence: TGTGCCACCTCCGAGACAGGGAGCTCTGGAAACACCATATATTTT.

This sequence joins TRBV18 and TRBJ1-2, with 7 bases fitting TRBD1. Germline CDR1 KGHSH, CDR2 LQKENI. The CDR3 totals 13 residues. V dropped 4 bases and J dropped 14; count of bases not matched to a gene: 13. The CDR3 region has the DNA TGTGCCAGCTCACTAGACAGGGCACAGAGTGGAACCTTC. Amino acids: CASSLDRAQSGTF.

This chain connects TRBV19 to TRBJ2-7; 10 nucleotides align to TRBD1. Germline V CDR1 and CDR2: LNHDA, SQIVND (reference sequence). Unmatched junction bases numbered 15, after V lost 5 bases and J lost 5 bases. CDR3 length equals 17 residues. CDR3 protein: CASSGGGQGRPSHEQYF. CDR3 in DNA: TGTGCCAGTAGTGGTGGGGGACAGGGGCGCCCCAGTCACGAGCAGTACTTC.

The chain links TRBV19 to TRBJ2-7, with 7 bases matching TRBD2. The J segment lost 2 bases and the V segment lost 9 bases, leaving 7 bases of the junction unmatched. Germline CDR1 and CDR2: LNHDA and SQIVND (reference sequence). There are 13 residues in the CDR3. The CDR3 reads CASSGTTTYEQYF. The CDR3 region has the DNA TGTGCCAGCTCCGGGACTACTACCTACGAGCAGTACTTC. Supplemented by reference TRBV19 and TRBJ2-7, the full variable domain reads DGGITQSPKYLFRKEGQNVTLSCEQNLNHDAMYWYRQDPGQGLRLIYYSQIVNDFQKGDIAEGYSVSREKKESFPLTVTSAQKNPTAFYLCASSGTTTYEQYFGPGTRLTVT.

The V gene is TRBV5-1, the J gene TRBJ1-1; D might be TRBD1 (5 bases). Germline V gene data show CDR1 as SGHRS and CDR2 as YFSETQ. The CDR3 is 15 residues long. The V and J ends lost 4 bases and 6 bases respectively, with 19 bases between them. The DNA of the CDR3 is TGCGCCAGCAGCGCTACATCGGGGGTCGGCGCTGAAGCTTTCTTT. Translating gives CASSATSGVGAEAFF.

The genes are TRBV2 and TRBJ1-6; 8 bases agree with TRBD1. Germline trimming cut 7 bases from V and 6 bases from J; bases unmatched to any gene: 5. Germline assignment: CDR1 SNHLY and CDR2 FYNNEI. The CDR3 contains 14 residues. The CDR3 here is CASTGTGFNSPLHF. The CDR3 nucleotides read TGTGCCAGCACCGGGACAGGATTTAATTCACCCCTCCACTTT.

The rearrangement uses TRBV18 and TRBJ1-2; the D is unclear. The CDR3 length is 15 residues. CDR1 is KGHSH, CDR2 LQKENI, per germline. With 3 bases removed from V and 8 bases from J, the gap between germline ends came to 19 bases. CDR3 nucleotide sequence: TGTGCCAGCTCACCCGACTTTAGCAGCCTTGAGGGCTACACCTTC. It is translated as CASSPDFSSLEGYTF.

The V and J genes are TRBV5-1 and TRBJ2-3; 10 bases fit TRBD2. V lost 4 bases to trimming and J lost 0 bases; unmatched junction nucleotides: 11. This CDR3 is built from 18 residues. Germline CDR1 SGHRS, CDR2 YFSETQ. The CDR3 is CASSVSGGAGSSTDTQYF. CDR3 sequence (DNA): TGCGCCAGCAGCGTAAGCGGGGGGGCCGGAAGTAGCACAGATACGCAGTATTTT. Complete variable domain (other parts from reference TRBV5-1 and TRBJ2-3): KAGVTQTPRYLIKTRGQQVTLSCSPISGHRSVSWYQQTPGQGLQFLFEYFSETQRNKGNFPGRFSGRQFSNSRSEMNVSTLELGDSALYLCASSVSGGAGSSTDTQYFGPGTRLTVL.

DNA for the CDR3: TGTGCCAGTAGTATTTTGGCAGATTATCAGCCCCAGCATTTT. This encodes CASSILADYQPQHF. The V gene is TRBV19, the J gene TRBJ1-5; D unresolved. The CDR3 covers 14 residues. The germline CDR1 and CDR2 sequences are LNHDA and SQIVND (reference sequence). V lost 3 bases, J lost 5 bases, and 11 bases lay in between.

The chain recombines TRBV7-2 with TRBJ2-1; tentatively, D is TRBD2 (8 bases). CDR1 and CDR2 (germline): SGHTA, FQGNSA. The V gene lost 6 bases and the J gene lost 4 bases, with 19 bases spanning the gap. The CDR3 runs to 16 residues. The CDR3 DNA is TGTGCCAGCAGTGCAGGGGGGAGCGGGGGATACAATGAGCAGTTCTTC. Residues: CASSAGGSGGYNEQFF.

In nucleotides, the CDR3 is TGTGCCAGCAGCCGGACTAGTAATGAGCAGTTCTTC. It is translated as CASSRTSNEQFF. V and J are TRBV6-5 and TRBJ2-1, with TRBD2 matching 7 bases. Trimming removed 6 bases from V and 7 bases from J; junction bases left unmatched: 3. The CDR3 is 12 amino acids. CDR1 and CDR2 (germline): MNHEY, SVGAGI.

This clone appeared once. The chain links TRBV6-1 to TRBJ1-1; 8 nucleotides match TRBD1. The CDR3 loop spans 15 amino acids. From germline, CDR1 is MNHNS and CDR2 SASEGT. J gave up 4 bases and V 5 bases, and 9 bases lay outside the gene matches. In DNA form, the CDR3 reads TGTGCCAGCAGTAGAAACAGGGGGTGGACCACTGAAGCTTTCTTT. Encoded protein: CASSRNRGWTTEAFF.

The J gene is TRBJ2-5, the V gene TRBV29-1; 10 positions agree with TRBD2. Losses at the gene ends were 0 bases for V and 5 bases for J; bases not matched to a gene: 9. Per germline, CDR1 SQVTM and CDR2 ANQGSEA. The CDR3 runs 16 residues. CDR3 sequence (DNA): TGCAGCGTTGAAGATCCGAGCGGGGGGGCCGGGGAGACCCAGTACTTC. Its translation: CSVEDPSGGAGETQYF.

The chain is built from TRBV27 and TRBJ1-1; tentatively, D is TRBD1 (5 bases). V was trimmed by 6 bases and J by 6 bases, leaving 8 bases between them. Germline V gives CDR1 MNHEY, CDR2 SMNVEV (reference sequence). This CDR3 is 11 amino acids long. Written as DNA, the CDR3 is TGTGCCAGCAGATCGGGGGCTGAAGCTTTCTTT. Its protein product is CASRSGAEAFF.

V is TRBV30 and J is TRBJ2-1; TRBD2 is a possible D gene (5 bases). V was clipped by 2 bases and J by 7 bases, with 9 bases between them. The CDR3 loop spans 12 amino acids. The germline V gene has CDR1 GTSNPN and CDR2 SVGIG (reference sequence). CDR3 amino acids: CAWSLGRNEQFF. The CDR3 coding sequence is TGTGCCTGGAGTTTAGGGAGAAATGAGCAGTTCTTC.

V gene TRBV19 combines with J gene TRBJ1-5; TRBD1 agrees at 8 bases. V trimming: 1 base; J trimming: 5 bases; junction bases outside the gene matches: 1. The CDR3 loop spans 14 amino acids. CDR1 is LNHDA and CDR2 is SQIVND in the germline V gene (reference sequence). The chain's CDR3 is CASSIGQGYQPQHF. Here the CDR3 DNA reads TGTGCCAGTAGTATAGGACAGGGGTATCAGCCCCAGCATTTT.